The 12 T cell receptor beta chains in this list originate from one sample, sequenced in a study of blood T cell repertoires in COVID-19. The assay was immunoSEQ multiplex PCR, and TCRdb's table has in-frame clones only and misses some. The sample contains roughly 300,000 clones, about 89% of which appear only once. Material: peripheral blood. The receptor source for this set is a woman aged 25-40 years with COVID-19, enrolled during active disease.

The chain's CDR3 is CATSRDPGGNEKLFF. The CDR3 DNA reads TGTGCCACCAGCAGAGACCCAGGCGGGAATGAAAAACTGTTTTTT. The genes are TRBV15 and TRBJ1-4; D gene ambiguous. CDR3 size: 15 residues. V was pared by 0 bases and J by 5 bases, with 10 bases between. Per germline, CDR1 LNHNV and CDR2 YYDKDF (reference sequence).

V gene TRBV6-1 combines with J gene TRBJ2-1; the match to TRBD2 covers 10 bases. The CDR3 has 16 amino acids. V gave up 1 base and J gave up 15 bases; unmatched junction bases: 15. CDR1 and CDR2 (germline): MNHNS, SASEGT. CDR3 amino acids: CASSEVPSAGGIGPFF. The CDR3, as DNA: TGTGCCAGCAGTGAAGTTCCGTCAGCGGGAGGGATTGGTCCGTTCTTC.

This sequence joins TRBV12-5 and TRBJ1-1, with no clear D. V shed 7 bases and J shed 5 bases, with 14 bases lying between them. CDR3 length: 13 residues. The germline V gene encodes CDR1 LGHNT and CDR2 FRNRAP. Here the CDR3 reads CASASQAGTEAFF. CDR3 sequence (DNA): TGTGCTAGTGCCTCCCAGGCGGGGACTGAAGCTTTCTTT.

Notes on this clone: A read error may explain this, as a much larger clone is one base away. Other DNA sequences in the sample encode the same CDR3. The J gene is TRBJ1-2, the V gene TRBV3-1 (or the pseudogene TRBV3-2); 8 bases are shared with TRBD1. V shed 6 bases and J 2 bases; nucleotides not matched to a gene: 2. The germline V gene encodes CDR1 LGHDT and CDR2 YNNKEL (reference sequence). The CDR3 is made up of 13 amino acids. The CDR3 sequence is CASSRTGNYGYTF. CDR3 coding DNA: TGTGCCAGCAGTCGGACAGGGAACTATGGCTACACCTTC.

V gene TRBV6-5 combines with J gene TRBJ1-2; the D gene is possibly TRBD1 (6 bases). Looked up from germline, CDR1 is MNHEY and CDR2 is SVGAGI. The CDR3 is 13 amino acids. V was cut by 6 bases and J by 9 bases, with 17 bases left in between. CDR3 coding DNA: TGTGCCAGCAGACAGACAGGCAAGCCCCGCTACACCTTC. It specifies CASRQTGKPRYTF.

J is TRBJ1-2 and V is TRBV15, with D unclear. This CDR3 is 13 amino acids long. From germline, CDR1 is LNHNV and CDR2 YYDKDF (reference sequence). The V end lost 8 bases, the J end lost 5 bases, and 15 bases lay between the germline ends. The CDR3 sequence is CATREDRAYGYTF. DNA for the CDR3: TGTGCCACCCGGGAGGATCGAGCTTATGGCTACACCTTC.

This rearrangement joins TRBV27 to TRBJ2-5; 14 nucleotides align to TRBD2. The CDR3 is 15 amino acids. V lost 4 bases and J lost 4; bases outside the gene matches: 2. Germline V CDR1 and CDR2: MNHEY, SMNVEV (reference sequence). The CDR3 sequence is CASSSGTSGRETQYF. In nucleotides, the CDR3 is TGTGCCAGCAGTTCGGGGACTAGCGGGAGAGAGACCCAGTACTTC.

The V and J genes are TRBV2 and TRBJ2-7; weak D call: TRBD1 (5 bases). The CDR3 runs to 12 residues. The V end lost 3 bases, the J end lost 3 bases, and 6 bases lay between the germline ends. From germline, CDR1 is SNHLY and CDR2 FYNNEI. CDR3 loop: CASSDRVYEQYF. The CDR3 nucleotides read TGTGCCAGCAGTGACAGGGTCTACGAGCAGTACTTC.

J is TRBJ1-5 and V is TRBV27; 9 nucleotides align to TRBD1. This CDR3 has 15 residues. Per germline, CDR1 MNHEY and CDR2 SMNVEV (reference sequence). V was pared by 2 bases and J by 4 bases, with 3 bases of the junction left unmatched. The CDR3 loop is CASSLQGQGNQPQHF. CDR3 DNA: TGTGCCAGCAGTTTACAGGGACAGGGTAATCAGCCCCAGCATTTT.

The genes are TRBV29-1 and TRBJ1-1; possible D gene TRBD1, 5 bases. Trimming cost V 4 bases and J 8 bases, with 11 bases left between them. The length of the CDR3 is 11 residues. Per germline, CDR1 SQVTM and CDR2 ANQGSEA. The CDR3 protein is CSVATQEEAFF. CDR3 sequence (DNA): TGCAGCGTTGCGACACAGGAAGAAGCTTTCTTT.

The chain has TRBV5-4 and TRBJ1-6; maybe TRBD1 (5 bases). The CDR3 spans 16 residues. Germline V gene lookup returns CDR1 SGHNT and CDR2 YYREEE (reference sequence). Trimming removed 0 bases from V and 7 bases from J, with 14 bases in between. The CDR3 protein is CASSLEWGRSNSPLHF. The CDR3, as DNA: TGTGCCAGCAGCTTGGAATGGGGCAGAAGCAATTCACCCCTCCACTTT.

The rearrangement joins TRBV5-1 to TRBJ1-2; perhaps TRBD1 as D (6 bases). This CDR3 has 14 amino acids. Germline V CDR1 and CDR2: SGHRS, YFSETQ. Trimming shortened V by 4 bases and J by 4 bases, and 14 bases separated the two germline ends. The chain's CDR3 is CASSGGTGSYGYTF. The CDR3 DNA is TGCGCCAGCAGCGGGGGAACAGGGTCCTATGGCTACACCTTC.